These 32 T cell receptor beta chains came from one sample sequenced in a study of regulatory T cells in long-lasting Graves disease. Through Arm-PCR of CDR3 regions and iRepertoire HTBI primers, TCR beta libraries were built. TCRdb reanalysed the multiplex PCR reads using MiXCR and keeps one entry per CDR3 protein. The sample includes 430,000 or so distinct CDR3 sequences, around 20% of them seen just once. Stated time point: persistent/refractory GD, antithyroid drugs over 5 years with positive TRAb. Following extraction of RNA from PBMCs, that RNA was used to make the TCR library. The sequences come from peripheral blood mononuclear cells (PBMCs), collected when the disease was refractory, from a patient treated with antithyroid drugs. The receptors originated from a female donor with Graves disease.

This chain joins TRBV9 and TRBJ2-7, with 7 bases matching TRBD1. Germline CDR1 reads SGDLS; CDR2 reads YYNGEE. Trimming took 3 bases from V and 2 from J; bases not matched to a gene: 5. There are 14 residues in the CDR3. CDR3 bases: TGTGCCAGCAGCGCCGACAGGGATGCCTACGAGCAGTACTTC. Amino acid sequence: CASSADRDAYEQYF. Full variable domain (rest looked up from reference TRBV9 and TRBJ2-7): DSGVTQTPKHLITATGQRVTLRCSPRSGDLSVYWYQQSLDQGLQFLIQYYNGEERAKGNILERFSAQQFPDLHSELNLSSLELGDSALYFCASSADRDAYEQYFGPGTRLTVT.

The sample holds many counts of this clonotype. The CDR3 DNA sequence: TGTGCCAGCAGGATTAGCGGGAGGTCCTACGAGCAGTACTTC. Translating gives CASRISGRSYEQYF. This chain links TRBV28 with TRBJ2-7; 10 bases are a match to TRBD2. The CDR3 consists of 14 residues. In germline, CDR1 is MDHEN, CDR2 SYDVKM. J was trimmed by 1 base and V by 6 bases; bases with no gene match: 3.

The V gene is TRBV10-3, the J gene TRBJ1-1; D is uncertain. Per the germline V gene, CDR1 is ENHRY and CDR2 is SYGVKD. Deletions cut 1 base from V and 1 base from J, with 10 bases between. The CDR3 has 15 amino acids. The CDR3 region is CAISEFFGKNTEAFF. CDR3 sequence (DNA): TGTGCCATCAGTGAGTTTTTCGGCAAGAACACTGAAGCTTTCTTT.

The chain carries TRBV9 and TRBJ2-7; 10 positions match TRBD2. The germline V gene has CDR1 SGDLS and CDR2 YYNGEE. V lost 6 bases and J lost 3; bases outside the gene matches: 6. The CDR3 runs 14 residues. The CDR3 protein is CASTTGTSDYEQYF. CDR3 nucleotides: TGTGCCAGCACCACCGGGACTAGCGACTACGAGCAGTACTTC. Combining the CDR3 with reference TRBV9 and TRBJ2-7 gives the whole variable domain DSGVTQTPKHLITATGQRVTLRCSPRSGDLSVYWYQQSLDQGLQFLIQYYNGEERAKGNILERFSAQQFPDLHSELNLSSLELGDSALYFCASTTGTSDYEQYFGPGTRLTVT.

In the case of this clonotype: A much larger clonotype is one base distant, so this may be a read error. The missing conserved phenylalanine or tryptophan at the end of this CDR3 makes a read error likely. The V call is TRBV2, the J call TRBJ2-7, with D hard to call. V dropped 7 bases and J dropped 2 bases, with 12 bases sitting between them. Per the germline V gene, CDR1 is SNHLY and CDR2 is FYNNEI. The CDR3 has 13 residues. The CDR3 DNA follows: TGTGCCAGCAATACTGTAGGGACCTACGAGCAGTACTCC. This codes for CASNTVGTYEQYS.

This clonotype has only a few counts. The J gene is TRBJ1-2, the V gene TRBV19; D unclear. This CDR3 spans 12 amino acids. Trimming removed 7 bases from V and 5 bases from J, with 11 bases in between. Germline loops: CDR1 LNHDA, CDR2 SQIVND (reference sequence). The CDR3 loop reads CASTPKEYGYTF. The CDR3 coding sequence is TGTGCCAGTACCCCAAAGGAGTATGGCTACACCTTC.

This clonotype was counted many times. J is TRBJ2-7 and V is TRBV20-1, with unresolved D. This CDR3 region has 11 residues. Trimming took 1 base from V and 4 from J, leaving 5 bases between them. The germline V gene encodes CDR1 DFQATT and CDR2 SNEGSKA (reference sequence). CDR3 protein: CSARVTYEQYF. As DNA, the CDR3 is TGCAGTGCTAGAGTTACTTACGAGCAGTACTTC.

Only a few counts were recorded for this clonotype. V and J are TRBV5-6 and TRBJ1-2; D perhaps matches TRBD1 (5 bases). Trimming stripped 4 bases from V and 2 bases from J, with 15 bases between. Germline V lookup: CDR1 SGHDT, CDR2 YYEEEE. This CDR3 has 15 amino acids. The CDR3 DNA is TGTGCCAGCAGCCGTATCGGGGCGGGGAACTATGGCTACACCTTC. Protein: CASSRIGAGNYGYTF. The complete variable domain, with remaining parts taken from reference TRBV5-6 and TRBJ1-2, reads DAGVTQSPTHLIKTRGQQVTLRCSPKSGHDTVSWYQQALGQGPQFIFQYYEEEERQRGNFPDRFSGHQFPNYSSELNVNALLLGDSALYLCASSRIGAGNYGYTFGSGTRLTVV.

This clonotype was found many times. The gene calls are TRBV10-3 and TRBJ2-7; TRBD2 might be the D (6 bases). The V and J ends lost 11 bases and 0 bases respectively, with 14 bases between them. Per germline, CDR1 ENHRY and CDR2 SYGVKD. CDR3 length: 13 residues. The CDR3 spells CAVASVPSYEQYF. In DNA form, the CDR3 reads TGTGCCGTGGCTAGCGTACCCTCCTACGAGCAGTACTTC.

This clonotype was recorded many times. V is TRBV28 and J is TRBJ1-2, with a tentative D call TRBD1 (5 bases). CDR3 length equals 14 residues. V was trimmed by 3 bases and J by 3 bases, leaving 11 bases between them. The V gene's germline CDR1 is MDHEN and CDR2 SYDVKM. The CDR3, as DNA: TGTGCCAGCAGTTTTGGAACAGGAGACTATGGCTACACCTTC. Encoded protein: CASSFGTGDYGYTF.

This clonotype was counted a few times. This chain uses TRBV18 with TRBJ1-1; possibly TRBD1 for D (5 bases). This CDR3 is 14 amino acids long. CDR1 and CDR2 (germline): KGHSH, LQKENI. V was pared by 4 bases and J by 2 bases, with 11 bases between. The CDR3 DNA follows: TGTGCCAGCTCACTAGGACACGTTAACACTGAAGCTTTCTTT. Its translation is CASSLGHVNTEAFF.

This chain's CDR3 is CATSSDGYEQYF. CDR3 bases: TGTGCCACCAGTTCGGACGGCTACGAGCAGTACTTC. This rearrangement joins TRBV24-1 to TRBJ2-7, with D unresolved. Trimming took off 6 bases at V and 3 bases at J, with 8 bases between the two ends. CDR3 length: 12 amino acids. Germline V gene sequence: CDR1 KGHDR, CDR2 SFDVKD.

The chain carries TRBV6-2 or TRBV6-3 and TRBJ2-5; 9 bases align to TRBD1. V trimming: 2 bases; J trimming: 5 bases; junction bases outside the gene matches: 6. The germline V gene encodes CDR1 MNHEY and CDR2 SVGEGT. The length of the CDR3 is 15 residues. DNA of the CDR3: TGTGCCAGCAGTTACCCGGGACAGGGTCATGAGACCCAGTACTTC. Translating it yields CASSYPGQGHETQYF.

This clonotype was counted at least ten times. The J gene is TRBJ2-5, the V gene TRBV2; D perhaps matches TRBD2 (6 bases). Per the germline V gene, CDR1 is SNHLY and CDR2 is FYNNEI. The germline V and J ends were trimmed by 5 bases and 3 bases, with 16 bases remaining between them. The CDR3 length is 15 residues. Written as DNA, the CDR3 is TGTGCCAGCAGTCCCCTCCGGGGGTGGGAAGAGACCCAGTACTTC. It encodes CASSPLRGWEETQYF.

This clonotype occurred many times. This chain joins TRBV24-1 and TRBJ2-5; D is unresolved. From germline, CDR1 is KGHDR and CDR2 SFDVKD. The ends were cut back, 4 bases at V and 2 bases at J, with 13 bases in the middle. The CDR3 covers 15 residues. The CDR3 sequence is CATSDPSSSQETQYF. DNA for the CDR3: TGTGCCACCAGTGACCCCTCAAGCAGTCAAGAGACCCAGTACTTC.

Many counts were recorded for this clonotype. The chain links TRBV12-3 or TRBV12-4 to TRBJ2-6; D is unclear. V was trimmed by 5 bases and J by 1 base, leaving 9 bases between them. The CDR3 totals 15 residues. The CDR3 DNA reads as TGTGCCAGCAGTCCCCGTTCTTCTGGGGCCAACGTCCTGACTTTC. Translation: CASSPRSSGANVLTF.

This clonotype was found many times. V is TRBV7-8 and J is TRBJ2-7; D ambiguous. Trimming stripped 4 bases from V and 2 bases from J, with 18 bases between. This CDR3 is built from 16 residues. Germline V gives CDR1 SGHVS, CDR2 FQNEAQ. The CDR3 DNA is TGTGCCAGCAGCTCGGCCGCGGCACGGACGGCCTACGAGCAGTACTTC. Residues: CASSSAAARTAYEQYF.

To note about this clonotype: A read error may account for a junction end that differs from germline. The rearrangement uses TRBV11-2 and TRBJ2-2, with 10 nucleotides matching TRBD1. CDR3 length: 15 amino acids. Germline V gives CDR1 SGHAT, CDR2 FQNNGV. CDR3 region: CASSVPGQGNGELLF. The CDR3 nucleotides read TGTGCCAGCAGCGTACCGGGACAGGGGAACGGGGAGCTGCTTTTT.

Turning to this clonotype: The junction and the germline gene differ at one end; a read error may be behind it. The V and J genes are TRBV6-2 or TRBV6-3 and TRBJ1-1; no clear D gene. The CDR3 is 13 amino acids. The germline V gene encodes CDR1 MNHEY and CDR2 SVGEGT. CDR3 nucleotide sequence: TGTGCCAGCAGTTACTCGATCGCGAGTGAAGCTTTCTTC. Translated, it gives CASSYSIASEAFF.

Only one count was recorded for this clonotype. DNA for the CDR3: TGTGCCAGCAGTGACCCTTTGACAAGCCCCGGTGGAGAGACCCAGTACTTC. Encoded protein: CASSDPLTSPGGETQYF. The chain carries TRBV6-1 and TRBJ2-5; D not certain. Germline V lookup: CDR1 MNHNS, CDR2 SASEGT. The CDR3 is made up of 17 amino acids. Trimming shortened V by 3 bases and J by 4 bases, and 21 bases separated the two germline ends.

Many counts were recorded for this clonotype. The CDR3 reads CASSSRDSGELFF. CDR3 sequence (DNA): TGCGCCAGCAGCTCCAGGGATTCCGGGGAGCTGTTTTTT. The chain carries TRBV5-1 and TRBJ2-2; perhaps TRBD1 as D (5 bases). The germline V and J ends were trimmed by 3 bases and 6 bases, with 9 bases remaining between them. CDR3 length: 13 amino acids. Per the germline V gene, CDR1 is SGHRS and CDR2 is YFSETQ.

Concerning this clonotype: A much larger clone lies one base from this, so it may be a read error. The chain couples TRBV5-1 to TRBJ2-7; TRBD2 matches at 9 bases. The junction had 11 bases not matched to a gene; V was cut back by 7 bases and J by 0 bases. The germline V gene has CDR1 SGHRS and CDR2 YFSETQ. The CDR3 contains 16 residues. The CDR3 is CASAGAAGGSSYEQYF. DNA for the CDR3: TGCGCCAGCGCAGGAGCAGCGGGAGGTAGCTCCTACGAGCAGTACTTC.

This clonotype was seen repeatedly, ten times or more. V and J are TRBV30 and TRBJ2-5; D might be TRBD2 (6 bases). The CDR3 length is 11 residues. Trimming left V 8 bases short and J 7 bases short, with 14 bases between. Looked up from germline, CDR1 is GTSNPN and CDR2 is SVGIG (reference sequence). CDR3 coding DNA: TGTGCCCTGGAAATGGGGGGGACCCAGTACTTC. This gives the protein CALEMGGTQYF.

The sample holds a few counts of this clonotype. The chain is built from TRBV28 and TRBJ2-1; the D gene is possibly TRBD2 (6 bases). This CDR3 spans 16 amino acids. V lost 3 bases and J 4 bases, leaving 16 bases between the germline ends. Germline-derived CDR1 and CDR2 are MDHEN and SYDVKM. CDR3 protein: CASSLAGLPTYNEQFF. For the CDR3, the DNA is TGTGCCAGCAGTTTGGCGGGACTGCCGACTTACAATGAGCAGTTCTTC. Full variable domain (missing parts from reference TRBV28 and TRBJ2-1): DVKVTQSSRYLVKRTGEKVFLECVQDMDHENMFWYRQDPGLGLRLIYFSYDVKMKEKGDIPEGYSVSREKKERFSLILESASTNQTSMYLCASSLAGLPTYNEQFFGPGTRLTVL.

The gene calls are TRBV15 and TRBJ2-7; TRBD1 matches 8 bases. The CDR3 is 14 amino acids. Germline values: CDR1 LNHNV, CDR2 YYDKDF (reference sequence). The junction had 6 bases not matched to a gene; V was cut back by 5 bases and J by 3 bases. The CDR3 sequence: CATSAADRGYEQYF. The CDR3 DNA is TGTGCCACCAGCGCGGCAGACAGGGGCTACGAGCAGTACTTC.

The chain joins TRBV5-1 to TRBJ1-4, with D unclear. V was clipped by 0 bases and J by 5 bases, with 14 bases between them. From germline, CDR1 is SGHRS and CDR2 YFSETQ. The CDR3 is 16 amino acids. This chain's CDR3 is CASSLGHRQPNEKLFF. The CDR3 DNA reads as TGCGCCAGCAGCTTGGGGCACCGGCAGCCCAATGAAAAACTGTTTTTT.

In this sample, this clonotype turned up many times. This chain joins TRBV29-1 and TRBJ2-2; no clear D. The CDR3 sequence is 13 residues long. Trimming stripped 4 bases from V and 7 bases from J, with 13 bases between. The germline CDR1 and CDR2 sequences are SQVTM and ANQGSEA. The CDR3 region has the DNA TGCAGCGTTGTTAAGGCGTCCGGCGGGGAGCTGTTTTTT. It encodes CSVVKASGGELFF.

This clonotype was counted ten times or more. This chain joins TRBV2 and TRBJ1-4, with 7 bases identical to TRBD1. The germline V gene has CDR1 SNHLY and CDR2 FYNNEI. This CDR3 comprises 15 residues. Trimming at V came to 8 bases and at J to 6 bases, leaving 12 bases not matched to a gene. CDR3 sequence: CASVKSGTAYEKLFF. Here the CDR3 DNA reads TGTGCCAGCGTGAAGAGTGGGACAGCGTATGAAAAACTGTTTTTT. The full variable domain, its missing parts supplied by reference TRBV2 and TRBJ1-4, is EPEVTQTPSHQVTQMGQEVILRCVPISNHLYFYWYRQILGQKVEFLVSFYNNEISEKSEIFDDQFSVERPDGSNFTLKIRSTKLEDSAMYFCASVKSGTAYEKLFFGSGTQLSVL.

This clonotype appeared many times. This sequence joins TRBV28 and TRBJ2-7; TRBD2 agrees at 12 bases. The CDR3 is 14 amino acids. Per the germline V gene, CDR1 is MDHEN and CDR2 is SYDVKM. Germline trimming cut 8 bases from V and 4 bases from J; bases unmatched to any gene: 6. The CDR3 protein is CASGPSGRGYEQYF. The CDR3 nucleotides read TGTGCCAGCGGACCTAGCGGGAGGGGTTACGAGCAGTACTTC.

The chain carries TRBV10-1 and TRBJ2-7, with 7 positions matching TRBD1. Germline values: CDR1 WNHNN, CDR2 SYGVQD (reference sequence). The CDR3 covers 13 residues. V shed 11 bases, J shed 2 bases, and the junction held 9 bases outside the gene matches. The CDR3 coding sequence is TGCGCCGCGCACGGGGACAGCGCCTACGAGCAGTACTTC. Protein: CAAHGDSAYEQYF.

The chain employs TRBV7-9 and TRBJ2-1, with 15 bases identical to TRBD2. This CDR3 has 15 amino acids. Germline-derived CDR1 and CDR2 are SEHNR and FQNEAQ (reference sequence). The ends lost 5 bases at V and 6 bases at J; junction bases unmatched: 2. CDR3 sequence (DNA): TGTGCCAGCAGCCGGGGACTAGCGGGAGGCAATGAGCAGTTCTTC. It encodes CASSRGLAGGNEQFF. The complete variable domain, with remaining parts taken from reference TRBV7-9 and TRBJ2-1, reads DTGVSQNPRHKITKRGQNVTFRCDPISEHNRLYWYRQTLGQGPEFLTYFQNEAQLEKSRLLSDRFSAERPKGSFSTLEIQRTEQGDSAMYLCASSRGLAGGNEQFFGPGTRLTVL.

This chain uses TRBV27 with TRBJ2-7, with D perhaps matching TRBD1 or TRBD2 (6 bases each). Between the trimmed V and J ends, which lost 3 bases and 4 bases, there was a span of 16 bases. CDR3 length: 15 residues. Germline loops: CDR1 MNHEY, CDR2 SMNVEV (reference sequence). CDR3 in amino acids: CASSFMGGAGYEQYF. CDR3 DNA: TGTGCCAGCAGTTTTATGGGGGGCGCGGGATACGAGCAGTACTTC.